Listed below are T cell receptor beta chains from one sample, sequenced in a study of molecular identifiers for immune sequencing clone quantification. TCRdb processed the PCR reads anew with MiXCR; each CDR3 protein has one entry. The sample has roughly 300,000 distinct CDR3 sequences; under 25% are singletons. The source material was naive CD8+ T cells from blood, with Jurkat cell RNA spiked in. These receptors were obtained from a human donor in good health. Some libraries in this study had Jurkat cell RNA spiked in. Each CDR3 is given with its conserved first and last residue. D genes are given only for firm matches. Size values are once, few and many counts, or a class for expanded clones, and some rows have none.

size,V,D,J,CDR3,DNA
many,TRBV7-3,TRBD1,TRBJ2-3,CASSLKGQFTDTQYF,TGTGCCAGCAGCTTAAAGGGACAGTTCACAGATACGCAGTATTTT
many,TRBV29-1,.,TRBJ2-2,CSVGLANTGELFF,TGCAGCGTTGGGCTGGCGAACACCGGGGAGCTGTTTTTT
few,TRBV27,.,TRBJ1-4,CASSQRGLGEKLFF,TGTGCCAGCAGTCAGAGGGGGTTGGGTGAAAAACTGTTTTTT
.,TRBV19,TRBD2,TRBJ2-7,CASSTQAGGPYEQYF,TGTGCCAGTAGTACCCAAGCGGGAGGGCCCTACGAGCAGTACTTC
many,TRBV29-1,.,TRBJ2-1,CSVDREYEQFF,TGCAGCGTTGACAGGGAGTATGAGCAGTTCTTC
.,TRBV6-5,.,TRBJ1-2,CASSYIGGGYTF,TGTGCCAGCAGTTATATTGGTGGGGGCTACACCTTC
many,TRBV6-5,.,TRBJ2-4,CASSYSEGYIQYF,TGTGCCAGCAGTTACTCGGAGGGTTACATTCAGTACTTC
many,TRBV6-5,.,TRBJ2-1,CASSYSSWGYEQFF,TGTGCCAGCAGTTACTCGAGTTGGGGGTATGAGCAGTTCTTC
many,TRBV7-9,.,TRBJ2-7,CASSSAGYEQYF,TGTGCCAGCAGCTCGGCGGGATACGAGCAGTACTTC
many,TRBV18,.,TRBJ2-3,CASSPDDLPDTQYF,TGTGCCAGCTCACCGGACGATTTACCAGATACGCAGTATTTT
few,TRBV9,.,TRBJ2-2,CASSVREWDLRTTGELFF,TGTGCCAGCAGCGTAAGAGAATGGGACTTGCGCACCACCGGGGAGCTGTTTTTT
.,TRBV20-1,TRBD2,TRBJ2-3,CSARDWTSLSTGTQYF,TGCAGTGCTAGAGATTGGACTAGCCTTAGCACAGGTACGCAGTATTTT
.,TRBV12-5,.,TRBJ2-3,CASGLGSSSTDTQYF,TGTGCTAGTGGCCTGGGGAGCAGTAGCACAGATACGCAGTATTTT
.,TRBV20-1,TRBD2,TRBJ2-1,CSARDIAGLAGLYNEQFF,TGCAGTGCTAGAGATATAGCGGGACTAGCGGGACTCTACAATGAGCAGTTCTTC
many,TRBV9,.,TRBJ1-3,CASSVEVGGAFSGNTIYF,TGTGCCAGCAGCGTAGAGGTTGGGGGGGCTTTTTCTGGAAACACCATATATTTT
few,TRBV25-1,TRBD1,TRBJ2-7,CATQGTGGYEQYF,TGTGCCACCCAGGGGACAGGGGGTTACGAGCAGTACTTC
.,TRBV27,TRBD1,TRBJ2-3,CASSHLGRKRGLADTQYF,TGTGCCAGCAGCCACCTCGGGCGGAAAAGGGGGCTCGCAGATACGCAGTATTTT
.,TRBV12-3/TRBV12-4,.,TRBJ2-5,CASSQTTPQETQYF,TGTGCCAGCAGTCAAACGACACCTCAAGAGACCCAGTACTTC
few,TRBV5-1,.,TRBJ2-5,CASSLELEVETQYF,TGCGCCAGCAGCTTGGAGCTAGAAGTAGAGACCCAGTACTTC
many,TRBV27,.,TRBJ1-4,CASKLQGGTNEKLFF,TGTGCCAGCAAGTTACAGGGAGGAACTAATGAAAAACTGTTTTTT
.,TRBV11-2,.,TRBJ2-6,CASSLLRGGGANVLTF,TGTGCCAGCAGCTTATTACGCGGAGGCGGGGCCAACGTCCTGACTTTC
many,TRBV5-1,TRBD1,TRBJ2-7,CASSFTPGGAYEQYF,TGCGCCAGCAGCTTTACCCCAGGGGGAGCCTACGAGCAGTACTTC
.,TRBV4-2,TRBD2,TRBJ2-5,CASSRDLAGQETQYF,TGTGCCAGCAGCCGAGATTTAGCGGGCCAAGAGACCCAGTACTTC
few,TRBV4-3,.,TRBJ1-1,CASSQESGGSGWAEAFF,TGCGCCAGCAGCCAAGAATCGGGGGGTAGTGGGTGGGCTGAAGCTTTCTTT
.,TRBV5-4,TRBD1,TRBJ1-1,CANSLGQGYTEAFF,TGTGCCAACAGCTTGGGACAGGGGTACACTGAAGCTTTCTTT
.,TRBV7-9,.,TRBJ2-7,CASSLGWQGQDEQYF,TGTGCCAGCAGCTTAGGTTGGCAGGGGCAGGACGAGCAGTACTTC
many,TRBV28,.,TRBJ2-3,CASQSEDTSYTDTQYF,TGTGCCAGCCAATCCGAGGATACCTCCTACACAGATACGCAGTATTTT